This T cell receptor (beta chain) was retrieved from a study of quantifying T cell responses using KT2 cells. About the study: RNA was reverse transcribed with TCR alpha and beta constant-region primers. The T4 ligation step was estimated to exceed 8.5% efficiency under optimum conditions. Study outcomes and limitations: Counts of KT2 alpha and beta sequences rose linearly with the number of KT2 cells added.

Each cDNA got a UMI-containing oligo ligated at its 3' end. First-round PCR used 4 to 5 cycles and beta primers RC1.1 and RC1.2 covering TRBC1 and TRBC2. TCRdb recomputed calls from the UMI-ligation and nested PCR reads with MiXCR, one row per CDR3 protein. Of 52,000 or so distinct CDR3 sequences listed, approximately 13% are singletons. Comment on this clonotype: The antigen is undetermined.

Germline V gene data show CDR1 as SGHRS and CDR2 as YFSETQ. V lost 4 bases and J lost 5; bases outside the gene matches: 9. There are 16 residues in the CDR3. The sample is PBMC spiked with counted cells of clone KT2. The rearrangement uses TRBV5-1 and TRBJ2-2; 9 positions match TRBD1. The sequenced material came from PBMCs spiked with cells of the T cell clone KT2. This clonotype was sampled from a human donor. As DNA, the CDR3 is TGCGCCAGCAGCACAGGGGACAGGGCAACGACCGGGGAGCTGTTTTTT. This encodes CASSTGDRATTGELFF.